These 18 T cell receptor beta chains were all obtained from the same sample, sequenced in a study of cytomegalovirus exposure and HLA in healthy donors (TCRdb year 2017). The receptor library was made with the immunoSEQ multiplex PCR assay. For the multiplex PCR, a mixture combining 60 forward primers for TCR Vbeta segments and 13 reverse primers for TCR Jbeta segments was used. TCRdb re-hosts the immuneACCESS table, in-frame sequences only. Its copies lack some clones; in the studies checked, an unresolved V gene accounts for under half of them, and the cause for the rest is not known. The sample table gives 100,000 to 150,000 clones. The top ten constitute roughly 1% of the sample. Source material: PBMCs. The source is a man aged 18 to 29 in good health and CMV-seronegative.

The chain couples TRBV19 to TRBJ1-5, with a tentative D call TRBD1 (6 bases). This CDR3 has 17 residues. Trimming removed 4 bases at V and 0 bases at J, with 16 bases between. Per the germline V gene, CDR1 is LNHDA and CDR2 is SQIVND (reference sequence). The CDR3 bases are TGTGCCAGTAGTACCTTGGACAGATACTATAGCAATCAGCCCCAGCATTTT. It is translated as CASSTLDRYYSNQPQHF. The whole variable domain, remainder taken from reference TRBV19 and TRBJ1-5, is DGGITQSPKYLFRKEGQNVTLSCEQNLNHDAMYWYRQDPGQGLRLIYYSQIVNDFQKGDIAEGYSVSREKKESFPLTVTSAQKNPTAFYLCASSTLDRYYSNQPQHFGDGTRLSIL.

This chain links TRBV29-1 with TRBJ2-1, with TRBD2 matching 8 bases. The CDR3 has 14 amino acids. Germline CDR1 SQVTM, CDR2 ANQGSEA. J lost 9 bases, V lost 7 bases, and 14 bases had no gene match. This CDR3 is CSATRGRPSGEQFF. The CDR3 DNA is TGCAGCGCCACTCGCGGGAGGCCCTCTGGTGAGCAGTTCTTC.

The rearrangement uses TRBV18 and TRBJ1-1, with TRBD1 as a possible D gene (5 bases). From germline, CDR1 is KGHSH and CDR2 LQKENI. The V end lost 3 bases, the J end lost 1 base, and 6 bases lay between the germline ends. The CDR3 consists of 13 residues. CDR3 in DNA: TGTGCCAGCTCACCGCAGGGGAACACTGAAGCTTTCTTT. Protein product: CASSPQGNTEAFF.

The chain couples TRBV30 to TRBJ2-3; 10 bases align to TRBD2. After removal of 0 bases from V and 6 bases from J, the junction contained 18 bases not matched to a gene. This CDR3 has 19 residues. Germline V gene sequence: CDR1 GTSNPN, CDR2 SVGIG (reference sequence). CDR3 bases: TGTGCCTGGAGTGTACTGGGGGTAGGTCTAGCGGGAGCTGGCGATACGCAGTATTTT. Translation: CAWSVLGVGLAGAGDTQYF.

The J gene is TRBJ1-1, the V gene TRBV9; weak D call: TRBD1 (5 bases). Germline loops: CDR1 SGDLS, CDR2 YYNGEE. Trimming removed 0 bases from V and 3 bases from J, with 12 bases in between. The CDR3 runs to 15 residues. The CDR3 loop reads CASSVGAGQDTEAFF. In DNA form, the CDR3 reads TGTGCCAGCAGCGTAGGAGCGGGGCAGGACACTGAAGCTTTCTTT.

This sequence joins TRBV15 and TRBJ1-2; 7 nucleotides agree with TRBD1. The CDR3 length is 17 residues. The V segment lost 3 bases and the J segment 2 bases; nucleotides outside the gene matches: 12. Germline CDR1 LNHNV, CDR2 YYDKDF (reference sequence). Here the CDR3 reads CATSSTSGTATNYGYTF. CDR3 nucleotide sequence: TGTGCCACCAGCAGTACTTCCGGGACAGCGACAAACTATGGCTACACCTTC. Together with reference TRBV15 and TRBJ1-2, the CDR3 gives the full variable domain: DAMVIQNPRYQVTQFGKPVTLSCSQTLNHNVMYWYQQKSSQAPKLLFHYYDKDFNNEADTPDNFQSRRPNTSFCFLDIRSPGLGDTAMYLCATSSTSGTATNYGYTFGSGTRLTVV.

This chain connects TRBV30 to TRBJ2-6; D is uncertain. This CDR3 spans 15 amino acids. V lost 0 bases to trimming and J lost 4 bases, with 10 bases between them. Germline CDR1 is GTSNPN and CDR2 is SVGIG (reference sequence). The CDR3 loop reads CAWSVRARGANVLTF. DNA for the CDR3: TGTGCCTGGAGTGTACGAGCTAGAGGGGCCAACGTCCTGACTTTC.

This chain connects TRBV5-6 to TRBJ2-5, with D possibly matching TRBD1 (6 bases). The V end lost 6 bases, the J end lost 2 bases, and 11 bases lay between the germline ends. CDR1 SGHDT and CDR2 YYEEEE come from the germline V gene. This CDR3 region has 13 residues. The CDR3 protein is CASTNGQQETQYF. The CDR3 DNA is TGTGCCAGCACAAATGGACAGCAAGAGACCCAGTACTTC.

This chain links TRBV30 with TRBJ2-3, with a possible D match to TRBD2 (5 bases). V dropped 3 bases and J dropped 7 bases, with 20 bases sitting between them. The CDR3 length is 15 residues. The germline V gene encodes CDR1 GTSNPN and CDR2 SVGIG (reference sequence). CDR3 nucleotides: TGTGCCTGGAGCGAGGGTCACCGGAACGCTTATACGCAGTATTTT. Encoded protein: CAWSEGHRNAYTQYF. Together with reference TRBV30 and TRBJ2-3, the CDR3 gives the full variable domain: SQTIHQWPATLVQPVGSPLSLECTVEGTSNPNLYWYRQAAGRGLQLLFYSVGIGQISSEVPQNLSASRPQDRQFILSSKKLLLSDSGFYLCAWSEGHRNAYTQYFGPGTRLTVL.

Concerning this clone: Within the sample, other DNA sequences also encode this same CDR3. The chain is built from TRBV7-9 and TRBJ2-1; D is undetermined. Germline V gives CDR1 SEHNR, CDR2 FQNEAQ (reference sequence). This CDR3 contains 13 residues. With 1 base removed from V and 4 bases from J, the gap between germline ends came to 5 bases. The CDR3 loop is CASSLGEYNEQFF. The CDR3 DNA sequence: TGTGCCAGCAGCTTAGGCGAATACAATGAGCAGTTCTTC.

The CDR3 DNA reads as TGTGCCAGCAGCTTGGGCAGGGGGACACCCCTCCACTTT. This codes for CASSLGRGTPLHF. V is TRBV5-6 and J is TRBJ1-6, with 7 bases aligning to TRBD1. The CDR3 is made up of 13 amino acids. Trimming at V came to 0 bases and at J to 11 bases, leaving 2 bases not matched to a gene. Germline V CDR1 and CDR2: SGHDT, YYEEEE.

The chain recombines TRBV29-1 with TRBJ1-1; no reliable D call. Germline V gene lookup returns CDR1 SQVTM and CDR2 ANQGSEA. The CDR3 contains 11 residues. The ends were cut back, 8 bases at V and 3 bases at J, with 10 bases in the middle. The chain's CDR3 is CSISRDTEAFF. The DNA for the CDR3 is TGCAGCATTTCTCGGGACACTGAAGCTTTCTTT.

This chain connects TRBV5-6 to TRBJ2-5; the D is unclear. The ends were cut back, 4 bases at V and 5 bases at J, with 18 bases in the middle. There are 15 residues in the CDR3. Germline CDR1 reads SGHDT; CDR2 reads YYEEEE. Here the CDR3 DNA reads TGTGCCAGCAGCCACCGCGGCTCCCCCCAGGAGACCCAGTACTTC. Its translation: CASSHRGSPQETQYF. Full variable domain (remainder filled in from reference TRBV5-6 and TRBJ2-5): DAGVTQSPTHLIKTRGQQVTLRCSPKSGHDTVSWYQQALGQGPQFIFQYYEEEERQRGNFPDRFSGHQFPNYSSELNVNALLLGDSALYLCASSHRGSPQETQYFGPGTRLLVL.

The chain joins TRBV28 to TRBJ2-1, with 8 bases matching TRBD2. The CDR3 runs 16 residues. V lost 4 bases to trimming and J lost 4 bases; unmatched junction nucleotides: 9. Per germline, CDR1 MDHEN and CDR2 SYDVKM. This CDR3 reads CASSSLAALGYNEQFF. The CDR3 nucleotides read TGTGCCAGCAGTTCACTAGCGGCCCTTGGGTACAATGAGCAGTTCTTC.

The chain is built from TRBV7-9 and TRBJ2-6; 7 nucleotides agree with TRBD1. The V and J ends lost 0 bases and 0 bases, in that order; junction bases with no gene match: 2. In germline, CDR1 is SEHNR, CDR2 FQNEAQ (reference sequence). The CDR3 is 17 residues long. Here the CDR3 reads CASSLAAGGSGANVLTF. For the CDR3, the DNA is TGTGCCAGCAGCTTAGCGGCAGGGGGCTCTGGGGCCAACGTCCTGACTTTC.

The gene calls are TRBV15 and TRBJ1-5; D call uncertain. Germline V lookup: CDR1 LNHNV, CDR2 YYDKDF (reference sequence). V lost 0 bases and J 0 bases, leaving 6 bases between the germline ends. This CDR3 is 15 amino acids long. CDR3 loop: CATSRDYGSNQPQHF. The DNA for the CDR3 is TGTGCCACCAGCAGAGATTACGGTAGCAATCAGCCCCAGCATTTT.

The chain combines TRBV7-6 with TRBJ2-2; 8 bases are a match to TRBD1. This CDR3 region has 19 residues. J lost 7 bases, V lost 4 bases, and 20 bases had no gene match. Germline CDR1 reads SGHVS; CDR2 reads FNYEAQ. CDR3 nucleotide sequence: TGTGCCAGCAGCTCACGGAACGACAGGGGCCAACCCTTTAGCGGGGAGCTGTTTTTT. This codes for CASSSRNDRGQPFSGELFF. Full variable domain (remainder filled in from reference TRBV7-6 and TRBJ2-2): GAGVSQSPRYKVTKRGQDVALRCDPISGHVSLYWYRQALGQGPEFLTYFNYEAQQDKSGLPNDRFSAERPEGSISTLTIQRTEQRDSAMYRCASSSRNDRGQPFSGELFFGEGSRLTVL.

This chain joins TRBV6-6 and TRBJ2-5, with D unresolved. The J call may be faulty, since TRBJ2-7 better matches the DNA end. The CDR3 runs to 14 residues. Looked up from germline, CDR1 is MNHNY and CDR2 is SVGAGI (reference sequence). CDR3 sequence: CASSYSPLLYEQYF. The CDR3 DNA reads TGTGCCAGCAGTTACTCCCCCCTTCTGTACGAGCAGTACTTC.